What follows are 7 T cell receptor beta chains derived from one specimen sequenced in a study of cytomegalovirus exposure and HLA in healthy donors. Use of 60 Vbeta and 13 Jbeta primers characterized the PCR. The protocol was immunoSEQ multiplex PCR, while the TCRdb copy is restricted to in-frame clones and leaves out a portion. The table counts approximately 120,000 clones; 1.5% to 2% lies in the top ten. Sequencing used PBMCs. Every receptor here comes from an older woman in good health and CMV-seronegative.

The chain links TRBV28 to TRBJ1-5; D is ambiguous. Trimming left V 6 bases short and J 7 bases short, with 19 bases between. This CDR3 is built from 15 residues. CDR1 is MDHEN and CDR2 is SYDVKM in the germline V gene. The CDR3 DNA reads as TGTGCCAGCAGCCCCTATCGTGGTTCGGGGCAGCCCCAGCATTTT. It encodes CASSPYRGSGQPQHF.

The chain carries TRBV21-1 and TRBJ2-1; no check of the table's D call, TRBD2, against the DNA was made. TRBV21-1 is a recognized pseudogene. This CDR3 contains 17 residues. The CDR3 loop reads CASSKEPQRRLYNEQFF. DNA for the CDR3: TGTGCCAGCAGCAAAGAACCCCAGCGGAGGCTATACAATGAGCAGTTCTTC.

The genes are TRBV19 and TRBJ1-1; D uncertain. This CDR3 spans 16 amino acids. V was pared by 6 bases and J by 0 bases, with 17 bases between. Germline V lookup: CDR1 LNHDA, CDR2 SQIVND (reference sequence). This CDR3 is CASRPGVRAMNTEAFF. DNA for the CDR3: TGTGCCAGTAGACCCGGGGTGCGGGCCATGAACACTGAAGCTTTCTTT. Full variable domain (outside the CDR3, taken from reference TRBV19 and TRBJ1-1): DGGITQSPKYLFRKEGQNVTLSCEQNLNHDAMYWYRQDPGQGLRLIYYSQIVNDFQKGDIAEGYSVSREKKESFPLTVTSAQKNPTAFYLCASRPGVRAMNTEAFFGQGTRLTVV.

The V and J genes are TRBV9 and TRBJ2-3; no clear D gene. CDR1 and CDR2 (germline): SGDLS, YYNGEE. This CDR3 comprises 14 residues. Trimming pared 4 bases from V and 2 bases from J, leaving 11 bases between. The CDR3 DNA sequence: TGTGCCAGCAGCCTAAACACAGACACAGATACGCAGTATTTT. This sequence encodes CASSLNTDTDTQYF.

The rearrangement joins TRBV11-2 to TRBJ2-7; 8 positions agree with TRBD2. The length of the CDR3 is 15 residues. V gave up 4 bases and J gave up 3 bases; unmatched junction bases: 8. The germline V gene has CDR1 SGHAT and CDR2 FQNNGV. CDR3 residues: CASSSTSGVGYEQYF. The CDR3 coding sequence is TGTGCCAGCAGCTCAACTAGCGGAGTAGGCTACGAGCAGTACTTC. The full variable domain, its missing parts supplied by reference TRBV11-2 and TRBJ2-7, is EAGVAQSPRYKIIEKRQSVAFWCNPISGHATLYWYQQILGQGPKLLIQFQNNGVVDDSQLPKDRFSAERLKGVDSTLKIQPAKLEDSAVYLCASSSTSGVGYEQYFGPGTRLTVT.

The gene calls are TRBV10-2 and TRBJ2-1, with 7 bases matching TRBD2. The CDR3 contains 16 residues. The V and J ends lost 3 bases and 0 bases, in that order; junction bases with no gene match: 5. Germline V gene data show CDR1 as WSHSY and CDR2 as SAAADI. CDR3 residues: CASSEDSSGSYNEQFF. The CDR3 coding sequence is TGCGCCAGCAGTGAAGATTCTAGCGGCTCCTACAATGAGCAGTTCTTC.

V and J are TRBV29-1 and TRBJ1-2; D is unresolved. CDR3 length: 11 residues. In germline, CDR1 is SQVTM, CDR2 ANQGSEA. Trimming left V 4 bases short and J 8 bases short, with 11 bases between. CDR3 nucleotides: TGCAGCGTTGCGCGGGTTAACGGCTACACCTTC. It codes for CSVARVNGYTF. Full variable domain (missing parts from reference TRBV29-1 and TRBJ1-2): SAVISQKPSRDICQRGTSLTIQCQVDSQVTMMFWYRQQPGQSLTLIATANQGSEATYESGFVIDKFPISRPNLTFSTLTVSNMSPEDSSIYLCSVARVNGYTFGSGTRLTVV.